These T cell receptor beta chains were read from a single sample in a study of beta chain features in type 1 diabetes. Here immunoSEQ multiplex PCR was the method, and the copy in TCRdb shows in-frame clones only, minus some. Of 400,000 to 450,000 clones listed, 11% to 15% are singletons. Source material: naive CD4+ T cells from blood. The receptors originated from a man aged 30-40 years in good health. The CDR3 runs from the conserved cysteine through the conserved F or W. A D gene is named only where the DNA matches it firmly. Not all rows give a size; the values are once, few, many and, for expanded clones, a class.

j_call	clone_size	d_call	v_call	cdr3_nt	cdr3_aa
TRBJ2-5	.	.	TRBV7-3	TGTGCCAGCAGCTTAACGCACCAAGAGACCCAGTACTTC	CASSLTHQETQYF
TRBJ2-1	few	.	TRBV27	TGTGCCAGCAGGGCGCGAAGCTCCTACAATGAGCAGTTCTTC	CASRARSSYNEQFF
TRBJ2-2	.	.	TRBV7-3	TGTGCCAGCAGCCATACTAGCAGCACCGGGGAGCTGTTTTTT	CASSHTSSTGELFF
TRBJ2-7	few	.	TRBV5-1	TGCGCCAGCTGGCCGGGGGGCTCGGGAGAGCAGTACTTC	CASWPGGSGEQYF
TRBJ1-4	.	.	TRBV20-1	TGCAGTGCTAGAGGGAGGAAACTGTTTTTT	CSARGRKLFF
TRBJ2-7	.	.	TRBV5-1	TGCGCCAGCAGCTTGAGCCGGATAAACTACGAGCAGTACTTC	CASSLSRINYEQYF
TRBJ2-1	.	TRBD2	TRBV9	TGTGCCAGCAGCGTAGCTACTAGCGGGGCCCACAATGAGCAGTTCTTC	CASSVATSGAHNEQFF
TRBJ2-5	few	.	TRBV11-2	TGTGCCAGCAGCCTCCACCAGGGGAGTATGGCCCAAGAGACCCAGTACTTC	CASSLHQGSMAQETQYF
TRBJ1-1	few	TRBD1	TRBV29-1	TGCAGCGCCGCCGGGACAGGGAGTACTGAAGCTTTCTTT	CSAAGTGSTEAFF
TRBJ2-5	few	.	TRBV11-2	TGTGCCAGCAGCGCCCTGGGGGGCGCATTATCAGAGACCCAGTACTTC	CASSALGGALSETQYF
TRBJ2-7	few	TRBD1	TRBV14	TGTGCCAGCAGCCCGAGGACAGGCTCCTACGAGCAGTACTTC	CASSPRTGSYEQYF
TRBJ2-2	few	.	TRBV7-2	TGTGCCAGCAGCTTAGCGGGACTGAGCACCGGGGAGCTGTTTTTT	CASSLAGLSTGELFF
TRBJ2-3	few	TRBD2	TRBV9	TGTGCCAGCAGCGTAAAAGCGGGAGGGTCCCACGGAGATACGCAGTATTTT	CASSVKAGGSHGDTQYF
TRBJ2-1	.	.	TRBV6-1	TGTGCCAGCAGCGAAATCGGGAACTACAATGAGCAGTTCTTC	CASSEIGNYNEQFF
TRBJ2-3	.	.	TRBV30	TGTGCCTGGACGACTCTCCATACGCAGTATTTT	CAWTTLHTQYF
TRBJ2-5	few	.	TRBV7-6	TGTGCCAGCAGCTTAGGAGCAGTGGGGGGTCAAGAGACCCAGTACTTC	CASSLGAVGGQETQYF